Following are 20 T cell receptor beta chains from one sample sequenced in a study of blood T cell repertoires in COVID-19. Sequenced by immunoSEQ multiplex PCR; TCRdb stores in-frame clones only, minus some. The table records under 60,000 clones, 79% of them present only once. Source material: peripheral blood. Receptors were obtained from a man in his 70s with acute or convalescent COVID-19.

V is TRBV5-1 and J is TRBJ1-2; no reliable D call. Germline values: CDR1 SGHRS, CDR2 YFSETQ. Trimming stripped 6 bases from V and 0 bases from J, with 15 bases between. The CDR3 is 15 residues long. The CDR3 bases are TGCGCCAGCACCCCGAGTCCCGCTGCTAACTATGGCTACACCTTC. Translating gives CASTPSPAANYGYTF.

This chain links TRBV30 with TRBJ1-3, with D uncertain. V lost 4 bases to trimming and J lost 3 bases, with 7 bases between them. The germline gives CDR1 GTSNPN, CDR2 SVGIG (reference sequence). CDR3 length equals 12 residues. CDR3 DNA sequence: TGTGCCTGGAATTCGGGTGGAAACACCATATATTTT. Amino acid sequence: CAWNSGGNTIYF. The full variable domain, its missing parts supplied by reference TRBV30 and TRBJ1-3, is SQTIHQWPATLVQPVGSPLSLECTVEGTSNPNLYWYRQAAGRGLQLLFYSVGIGQISSEVPQNLSASRPQDRQFILSSKKLLLSDSGFYLCAWNSGGNTIYFGEGSWLTVV.

V and J are TRBV2 and TRBJ2-7; 7 bases are shared with TRBD2. The CDR3 has 14 residues. CDR1 is SNHLY, CDR2 FYNNEI, per germline. Trimming cost V 7 bases and J 3 bases; bases outside gene matches: 9. In DNA form, the CDR3 reads TGTGCCAGCAATTGGGGGGGAGGGAGCTACGAGCAGTACTTC. As protein: CASNWGGGSYEQYF.

The V call is TRBV19, the J call TRBJ1-1, with D unresolved. Germline V gene data show CDR1 as LNHDA and CDR2 as SQIVND (reference sequence). The CDR3 extends over 13 amino acids. V was pared by 4 bases and J by 1 base, with 7 bases between. CDR3 loop: CASSRFGNTEAFF. The CDR3 DNA reads as TGTGCCAGTAGTAGGTTCGGGAACACTGAAGCTTTCTTT.

The chain has TRBV27 and TRBJ2-1; 10 bases are shared with TRBD2. V shed 10 bases and J 14 bases; nucleotides not matched to a gene: 8. This CDR3 is 11 amino acids long. Looked up from germline, CDR1 is MNHEY and CDR2 is SMNVEV (reference sequence). CDR3 nucleotides: TGTGCCATCCGCCTAGCGGGAGTTGAGTTCTTC. It is translated as CAIRLAGVEFF.

This clone was observed once. The chain links TRBV24-1 to TRBJ2-1, with 7 positions matching TRBD2. Germline lookup yields CDR1 KGHDR and CDR2 SFDVKD. V shed 10 bases and J 4 bases; nucleotides not matched to a gene: 12. The CDR3 contains 15 residues. The CDR3 region is CATERGGRFYNEQFF. The CDR3, as DNA: TGTGCCACTGAAAGGGGCGGGAGATTTTACAATGAGCAGTTCTTC.

The CDR3 sequence is CASSSSGTSGRGGADTQYF. In nucleotides, the CDR3 is TGTGCCAGTAGTTCATCCGGGACTAGCGGGAGGGGGGGTGCAGATACGCAGTATTTT. J is TRBJ2-3 and V is TRBV19, with 16 bases lining up with TRBD2. V lost 5 bases, J lost 4 bases, and 12 bases stayed unmatched. This CDR3 spans 19 amino acids. Germline CDR1 LNHDA, CDR2 SQIVND (reference sequence).

The chain employs TRBV2 and TRBJ1-2; D is undetermined. The CDR3 length is 17 residues. Deletions cut 8 bases from V and 4 bases from J, with 26 bases between. CDR1 and CDR2 from the germline V gene are SNHLY and FYNNEI. CDR3 in amino acids: CASSREGGGRSIYGYTF. The DNA for the CDR3 is TGTGCCAGCTCTCGAGAGGGAGGAGGAAGAAGTATCTATGGCTACACCTTC.

About this clone itself: At one of its ends the junction is not consistent with the germline gene, which may arise from a read error. The chain links TRBV11-2 to TRBJ2-7; tentatively, D is TRBD2 (5 bases). CDR3 length equals 13 residues. CDR1 and CDR2 (germline): SGHAT, FQNNGV. CDR3 amino acids: CASSSASIYGQYF. The CDR3, as DNA: TGTGCCAGCAGCTCGGCTAGCATTTACGGGCAGTACTTC.

This chain links TRBV7-2 with TRBJ2-7; D possibly corresponds to TRBD2 (6 bases). The CDR3 runs 13 residues. Germline V gene data show CDR1 as SGHTA and CDR2 as FQGNSA. Between the trimmed V and J ends, which lost 0 bases and 6 bases, there was a span of 9 bases. The chain's CDR3 is CASSLARGSEQYF. The CDR3 region has the DNA TGTGCCAGCAGCTTAGCTCGGGGGAGCGAGCAGTACTTC.

The genes are TRBV12-3 or TRBV12-4 and TRBJ1-4; D may be TRBD1 (5 bases). This CDR3 is built from 13 residues. V lost 4 bases and J lost 4, with 7 bases in between. As DNA, the CDR3 is TGTGCCAGCAGTTGGGGCCTTAATGAAAAACTGTTTTTT. Translating it yields CASSWGLNEKLFF.

The chain employs TRBV5-1 and TRBJ2-7; 7 positions agree with TRBD1. The V and J ends lost 3 bases and 3 bases, in that order; junction bases with no gene match: 6. This CDR3 is built from 14 residues. CDR1 is SGHRS, CDR2 YFSETQ, per germline. CDR3 protein: CASSSGQGDYEQYF. The CDR3 DNA is TGCGCCAGCAGCTCCGGTCAGGGGGACTACGAGCAGTACTTC. The whole variable domain, filled in from reference TRBV5-1 and TRBJ2-7, reads KAGVTQTPRYLIKTRGQQVTLSCSPISGHRSVSWYQQTPGQGLQFLFEYFSETQRNKGNFPGRFSGRQFSNSRSEMNVSTLELGDSALYLCASSSGQGDYEQYFGPGTRLTVT.

The chain uses TRBV30 and TRBJ1-5; D is unresolved. The CDR3 loop spans 13 amino acids. CDR1 GTSNPN and CDR2 SVGIG come from the germline V gene (reference sequence). With 0 bases removed from V and 1 base from J, the gap between germline ends came to 4 bases. The CDR3 sequence is CAWSVRSNQPQHF. For the CDR3, the DNA is TGTGCCTGGAGTGTCAGAAGCAATCAGCCCCAGCATTTT.

The chain uses TRBV11-2 and TRBJ1-3, with TRBD1 as a possible D gene (5 bases). This CDR3 spans 14 amino acids. Germline V gives CDR1 SGHAT, CDR2 FQNNGV. V was pared by 5 bases and J by 1 base, with 9 bases between. The CDR3 bases are TGTGCCAGCAGCCCGACAGCTTCTGGAAACACCATATATTTT. Its translation: CASSPTASGNTIYF.

This clone showed up just a few times. This rearrangement joins TRBV5-8 to TRBJ1-2; 9 bases match TRBD1. CDR1 SGHTS and CDR2 YDEGEE come from the germline V gene. The CDR3 loop spans 15 amino acids. J gave up 5 bases and V 0 bases, and 5 bases lay outside the gene matches. CDR3 residues: CASSLGAQGAYGYTF. CDR3 nucleotide sequence: TGTGCCAGCAGCTTGGGAGCACAGGGGGCGTATGGCTACACCTTC.

The rearrangement links TRBV2 to TRBJ2-5, with 8 bases matching TRBD1. This CDR3 contains 16 residues. Germline V gene data show CDR1 as SNHLY and CDR2 as FYNNEI. The V and J ends lost 5 bases and 4 bases, in that order; junction bases with no gene match: 12. The CDR3 region is CASSPRTGLFGETQYF. In nucleotides, the CDR3 is TGTGCCAGCAGTCCCCGGACAGGGCTATTTGGAGAGACCCAGTACTTC.

This clone showed up just a few times. CDR3 residues: CASSLVAENYGYTF. Here the CDR3 DNA reads TGTGCCAGCAGCTTGGTCGCGGAAAACTATGGCTACACCTTC. V and J are TRBV7-8 and TRBJ1-2; D gene unclear. V lost 3 bases, J lost 2 bases, and 10 bases lay in between. Germline V gives CDR1 SGHVS, CDR2 FQNEAQ. This CDR3 is built from 14 residues. Full variable domain (outside the CDR3, taken from reference TRBV7-8 and TRBJ1-2): GAGVSQSPRYKVAKRGQDVALRCDPISGHVSLFWYQQALGQGPEFLTYFQNEAQLDKSGLPSDRFFAERPEGSVSTLKIQRTQQEDSAVYLCASSLVAENYGYTFGSGTRLTVV.

The chain links TRBV19 to TRBJ1-5; D unresolved. V was shortened by 5 bases and J by 0 bases, with 5 bases between the two germline ends. The CDR3 contains 13 residues. The germline gives CDR1 LNHDA, CDR2 SQIVND (reference sequence). The CDR3 DNA reads as TGTGCCAGTAGTCCCGGTAGCAATCAGCCCCAGCATTTT. This encodes CASSPGSNQPQHF. Filled out from reference TRBV19 and TRBJ1-5, the complete variable domain reads DGGITQSPKYLFRKEGQNVTLSCEQNLNHDAMYWYRQDPGQGLRLIYYSQIVNDFQKGDIAEGYSVSREKKESFPLTVTSAQKNPTAFYLCASSPGSNQPQHFGDGTRLSIL.

This clone appeared a single time. This sequence joins TRBV7-2 and TRBJ2-1; 14 bases are a match to TRBD2. J gave up 10 bases and V 5 bases, and 7 bases lay outside the gene matches. This CDR3 is 15 amino acids long. Germline assignment: CDR1 SGHTA and CDR2 FQGNSA. CDR3: CASSLGLAGEVEQFF. DNA of the CDR3: TGTGCCAGCAGCCTGGGACTAGCGGGAGAGGTGGAGCAGTTCTTC.

The V call is TRBV28, the J call TRBJ2-7; D gene ambiguous. CDR3 length: 11 residues. Trimming removed 7 bases at V and 9 bases at J, with 13 bases between. CDR1 and CDR2 (germline): MDHEN, SYDVKM. The CDR3 bases are TGTGCCAGCACCGATGCCCAAGCGCAGTACTTC. As protein: CASTDAQAQYF.